Sequencing of this T cell receptor beta chain was carried out in a study of identical twins. Whole-study results and caveats: Cross-sectional statistical analysis was relied on for the conclusions, without the same donors being followed. Beta out-of-frame sequences showed weaker excess sharing between twins.

A universal primer site arose from template switching, and cDNA bore unique molecular identifiers. TCRdb reprocessed the 5' RACE reads with MiXCR, giving one entry per CDR3 protein. The table lists more than 600,000 distinct CDR3 sequences, roughly 18% of them singletons. As concerns this clonotype: Its cognate antigen is unknown.

The length of the CDR3 is 13 residues. In germline, CDR1 is SGHVS, CDR2 FNYEAQ. V was pared by 5 bases and J by 9 bases, with 16 bases between. This same sample was also part of a study on T cells expressing NK-cell markers.

Sequencing input: PBMCs. The chain recombines TRBV7-6 with TRBJ1-2, with a weak D call TRBD1 (5 bases). The clonotype comes from a woman younger than 30 in good health. CDR3 coding DNA: TGTGCCAGCAGCCCTCATGGTGGGGCTCGCTACACCTTC. It specifies CASSPHGGARYTF.